This T cell receptor (beta chain) came from a study of OX40 agonist ivuxolimab in advanced cancers. Study-level background: Previous treatment with anti-PD-1, anti-PD-L1 or anti-CTLA-4 therapy was allowed; 35% to 50% had received some. Partial responses were seen in three patients, one with hepatocellular carcinoma and two with cutaneous melanoma. Findings of the study overall: Expanded clones were, on average, more numerous among CD8+ T cells than CD4+. Dosing at 0.1 to 3.0 mg/kg was accompanied by clonal expansion of CD4+ and CD8+ blood T cells by week 6.

This clone was counted a few times. Its target is not known. Assay used: immunoSEQ multiplex PCR; TCRdb lists only in-frame clones, some missing. The repertoire consists of 8,000 to 9,500 clones, with around 90% occurring once and the leading ten covering approximately 4.8%. The length of the CDR3 is 16 residues. The germline CDR1 and CDR2 sequences are MDHEN and SYDVKM. V was shortened by 5 bases and J by 10 bases, with 24 bases between the two germline ends. Material: CD4+ or CD8+ T cells sorted from blood, obtained in a trial of the OX40 agonist ivuxolimab. The chain joins TRBV28 to TRBJ2-1; TRBD1 might be the D (11 bases). This receptor was identified in an adult with an advanced solid tumor such as melanoma, head and neck, liver or kidney cancer. CDR3 DNA sequence: TGTGCCAGCAGTCATGCCGGGACAGGGGGACTAGCGGAGCAGTTCTTC. It is translated as CASSHAGTGGLAEQFF.